The rows below give T cell receptor beta chains drawn from one sample of a study of Ad26.COV2.S vaccination and SARS-CoV-2 variants. Clones were read by immunoSEQ multiplex PCR, and TCRdb kept only the in-frame ones, dropping some. The sample records some 240,000 clones, around 85% being singletons. This material consisted of peripheral blood, taken in a trial of Ad26.COV2.S vaccine versus placebo. These receptors all come from a person between 18 and 65 years old who received the Ad26.COV2.S COVID-19 vaccine or a placebo. CDR3s leave out the opening cysteine and the closing phenylalanine or tryptophan.

v_call: TRBV27
cdr3_length: 13
j_call: TRBJ2-1
cdr3_aa: ASSHRTSGGGEQF

v_call: TRBV2
cdr3_length: 17
j_call: TRBJ2-5
cdr3_aa: ASIPSAWDRRRRGETQY

v_call: TRBV7-9
cdr3_length: 12
j_call: TRBJ2-5
cdr3_aa: ASGPGTGQETQY

v_call: TRBV9
cdr3_length: 12
j_call: TRBJ2-3
cdr3_aa: ASSVALYTDTQY

v_call: TRBV7-3
cdr3_length: 14
j_call: TRBJ2-1
cdr3_aa: ASSVQGISSYNEQF

v_call: TRBV7-3
cdr3_length: 19
j_call: TRBJ1-2
cdr3_aa: ASSFRERGVDRGLFHYGYT

v_call: TRBV11-3
cdr3_length: 17
j_call: TRBJ1-3
cdr3_aa: ASSLHEGGTGGIGNTIY

v_call: TRBV4-3
cdr3_length: 20
j_call: TRBJ1-3
cdr3_aa: ASSQRVRQGGEGWSSGNTIY

v_call: TRBV27
cdr3_length: 14
j_call: TRBJ2-3
cdr3_aa: ASSKQGQPSTDTQY

v_call: TRBV7-9
cdr3_length: 11
j_call: TRBJ1-2
cdr3_aa: ASSWTGVHGYT

v_call: TRBV6-6
cdr3_length: 16
j_call: TRBJ2-6
cdr3_aa: ASSPSGLAKTGANVLT

v_call: TRBV25-1
cdr3_length: 12
j_call: TRBJ1-2
cdr3_aa: ASSEADRGYGYT

v_call: TRBV6-5
cdr3_length: 9
j_call: TRBJ1-1
cdr3_aa: AILRNTEAF

v_call: TRBV29-1
cdr3_length: 10
j_call: TRBJ2-7
cdr3_aa: SVAGAGGEQY

v_call: TRBV7-2
cdr3_length: 16
j_call: TRBJ2-3
cdr3_aa: ASSYGTSGARSTDTQY

v_call: TRBV6-2/TRBV6-3
cdr3_length: 13
j_call: TRBJ1-4
cdr3_aa: ASSNAGTAGEKLF

v_call: TRBV30
cdr3_length: 10
j_call: TRBJ1-6
cdr3_aa: AWSVRGSPLH

v_call: TRBV5-1
cdr3_length: 15
j_call: TRBJ2-3
cdr3_aa: ASSLVFGGPFTDTQY

v_call: TRBV27
cdr3_length: 12
j_call: TRBJ1-1
cdr3_aa: ASSWGGTLMEAF

v_call: TRBV25-1
cdr3_length: 14
j_call: TRBJ1-3
cdr3_aa: ASSESTGVSGNTIY

v_call: TRBV19
cdr3_length: 11
j_call: TRBJ1-2
cdr3_aa: ASQWTANYGYT

v_call: TRBV11-3
cdr3_length: 11
j_call: TRBJ2-5
cdr3_aa: ASSDRGEQTQY

v_call: TRBV30
cdr3_length: 9
j_call: TRBJ2-1
cdr3_aa: AWSVLDEQF

v_call: TRBV5-4
cdr3_length: 13
j_call: TRBJ2-5
cdr3_aa: ASSSSGGPQETQY

v_call: TRBV24-1
cdr3_length: 11
j_call: TRBJ2-6
cdr3_aa: ATGTSGANVLT

v_call: TRBV6-2/TRBV6-3
cdr3_length: 10
j_call: TRBJ2-7
cdr3_aa: ASSYRTSEQY

v_call: TRBV4-2
cdr3_length: 12
j_call: TRBJ1-3
cdr3_aa: ASSQNRVGNTIY

v_call: TRBV11-1
cdr3_length: 13
j_call: TRBJ2-5
cdr3_aa: ASSLMAGGGETQY

v_call: TRBV19
cdr3_length: 11
j_call: TRBJ2-7
cdr3_aa: ASSMGSTGEQY

v_call: TRBV7-3
cdr3_length: 12
j_call: TRBJ1-6
cdr3_aa: ASSLIAHLSPLH

v_call: TRBV19
cdr3_length: 14
j_call: TRBJ1-4
cdr3_aa: ASAALGAWDNEKLF

v_call: TRBV9
cdr3_length: 14
j_call: TRBJ2-7
cdr3_aa: ASSPRRDRGAYEQY

v_call: TRBV3-1/TRBV3-2
cdr3_length: 17
j_call: TRBJ2-1
cdr3_aa: ASSQDPRGGLPPWNEQF

v_call: TRBV11-2
cdr3_length: 17
j_call: TRBJ2-1
cdr3_aa: ASSFPGTGGSSSYNEQF

v_call: TRBV6-2/TRBV6-3
cdr3_length: 10
j_call: TRBJ2-7
cdr3_aa: ASSTQAYEQY

v_call: TRBV9
cdr3_length: 13
j_call: TRBJ2-5
cdr3_aa: ASSVGVGEGETQY

v_call: TRBV27
cdr3_length: 13
j_call: TRBJ1-2
cdr3_aa: ASSPVWGPNYGYT

v_call: TRBV20-1
cdr3_length: 11
j_call: TRBJ2-3
cdr3_aa: SASIGESDTQY

v_call: TRBV19
cdr3_length: 12
j_call: TRBJ2-2
cdr3_aa: ASSMTGATGELF

v_call: TRBV20-1
cdr3_length: 8
j_call: TRBJ1-5
cdr3_aa: SVHNQPQH

v_call: TRBV7-2
cdr3_length: 12
j_call: TRBJ2-5
cdr3_aa: ASSLTGGWETQY

v_call: TRBV5-6
cdr3_length: 13
j_call: TRBJ2-2
cdr3_aa: ASSLGTSSTGELF

v_call: TRBV7-9
cdr3_length: 12
j_call: TRBJ1-2
cdr3_aa: ASSSQGGNYGYT

v_call: TRBV27
cdr3_length: 13
j_call: TRBJ2-2
cdr3_aa: ASSPIGTSTGELF

v_call: TRBV7-3
cdr3_length: 13
j_call: TRBJ2-3
cdr3_aa: ASSLTGSHTDTQY

v_call: TRBV6-2/TRBV6-3
cdr3_length: 15
j_call: TRBJ2-3
cdr3_aa: ASSYRQRGMDTDTQY

v_call: TRBV6-5
cdr3_length: 13
j_call: TRBJ1-2
cdr3_aa: ASSYGQGAVHGYT

v_call: TRBV6-6
cdr3_length: 13
j_call: TRBJ1-1
cdr3_aa: ASSRLGTAGTEAF

v_call: TRBV4-1
cdr3_length: 13
j_call: TRBJ1-6
cdr3_aa: ASSQTGGYNSPLH

v_call: TRBV4-1
cdr3_length: 16
j_call: TRBJ1-1
cdr3_aa: ASSRDGARLLTNTEAF

v_call: TRBV25-1
cdr3_length: 14
j_call: TRBJ1-1
cdr3_aa: ASSGVAAVGNTEAF

v_call: TRBV19
cdr3_length: 11
j_call: TRBJ1-2
cdr3_aa: ASRHREPYGYT

v_call: TRBV4-2
cdr3_length: 12
j_call: TRBJ2-2
cdr3_aa: ASSSLQDTGELF

v_call: TRBV15
cdr3_length: 12
j_call: TRBJ1-1
cdr3_aa: ATSKGGMNTEAF

v_call: TRBV10-1
cdr3_length: 13
j_call: TRBJ1-4
cdr3_aa: ASTESQLGDEKLF

v_call: TRBV12-5
cdr3_length: 11
j_call: TRBJ1-1
cdr3_aa: ASGSKTETEAF

v_call: TRBV4-3
cdr3_length: 12
j_call: TRBJ1-3
cdr3_aa: ASSQAVNGNTIY

v_call: TRBV30
cdr3_length: 12
j_call: TRBJ2-7
cdr3_aa: AWSVQQGRVEQY

v_call: TRBV14
cdr3_length: 14
j_call: TRBJ2-7
cdr3_aa: ASSQVGGVGTYEQY

v_call: TRBV5-6
cdr3_length: 13
j_call: TRBJ1-5
cdr3_aa: ASSLAGRLNQPQH